Sequencing of this T cell receptor beta chain was carried out in a study of pediatric ulcerative colitis. Broader study findings: Some T cells in rectal biopsies may come from blood, especially with overt colitis. Blood-rectal clonal overlap within each person was significantly higher in ulcerative colitis patients than controls. Rectal repertoires separated controls, mild-moderate and acute severe colitis.

The rectum was sampled with one to two pinch biopsies at colonoscopy. As concerns this clone: Its specificity is unknown.

CDR1 and CDR2 (germline): MNHNY, SVGAGI (reference sequence). Trimming left V 6 bases short and J 1 base short, with 15 bases between. The CDR3 length is 15 residues. Up to 500,000 reads were sequenced per sample. Assay used: immunoSEQ multiplex PCR; TCRdb lists only in-frame clones, some missing. The table includes over 45,000 clones, 60% to 85% detected once. The sequence came from a girl aged 10 to 17 with moderate ulcerative colitis. The genes are TRBV6-6 and TRBJ1-1; D is unresolved. Source material: gut tissue. The CDR3 spells CASSPFLHANTEAFF. The CDR3 DNA is TGTGCCAGCAGCCCTTTCCTACACGCGAACACTGAAGCTTTCTTT.